This T cell receptor beta chain was documented in a study of molecular identifiers for immune sequencing clone quantification. Bulk TCR libraries were made with methods that had been previously described and with listed TCR primers. TCRdb re-derived calls from the PCR reads in MiXCR, one entry per CDR3 protein. The sample lists 490,000 or so distinct CDR3 sequences, roughly 26% occurring once. The CDR3 is made up of 13 amino acids. Trimming took off 0 bases at V and 5 bases at J, with 7 bases between the two ends. Germline V gene data show CDR1 as SGHVS and CDR2 as FQNEAQ. This clonotype was detected ten times or more.

Material: naive CD8+ T cells from blood, with Jurkat cell RNA spiked in. Subset described: FACS-sorted CD8+CD4-CCR7+CD45RA+ naive T cells. The TCR was taken from a human donor in good health. Some libraries in this study had Jurkat cell RNA spiked in. The chain is built from TRBV7-8 and TRBJ1-1; D uncertain. The CDR3 reads CASSLAVVTEAFF. The CDR3 DNA reads as TGTGCCAGCAGCTTAGCTGTCGTTACTGAAGCTTTCTTT.